This T cell receptor (beta chain) is drawn from a study of PD-1 blockade in classical Hodgkin lymphoma. Regarding the study as a whole: CD4+ TCR diversity, unlike CD8+, climbed significantly by C4D1. Factors driving the repertoire differences, possibly disease activity or prior therapy, remain undefined. Whoever responded completely had baseline diversity much like that seen in newly diagnosed patients.

CDR1 LNHDA and CDR2 SQIVND come from the germline V gene (reference sequence). This CDR3 contains 11 residues. Each and every patient relapsed after autologous stem cell transplantation, and patients got differing brentuximab vedotin exposure. Repertoires were generated with immunoSEQ multiplex PCR, while TCRdb's copy carries only in-frame clones and drops some. Altogether around 13,000 clones are present, roughly 75% being singletons, with the ten largest covering approximately 26%. Worth noting for this clone: The antigen remains unidentified. A read error may produce the germline difference seen at one junction end.

This sequence was found in a human donor with classical Hodgkin lymphoma. This sample comprised peripheral blood mononuclear cells (PBMCs), obtained at baseline. This rearrangement joins TRBV19 to TRBJ2-7, with D maybe TRBD2 (5 bases). DNA of the CDR3: TGTGCCAGCAGTAGCGCCCACGAGCAGTACTTC. Protein sequence: CASSSAHEQYF. Combining the CDR3 with reference TRBV19 and TRBJ2-7 gives the whole variable domain DGGITQSPKYLFRKEGQNVTLSCEQNLNHDAMYWYRQDPGQGLRLIYYSQIVNDFQKGDIAEGYSVSREKKESFPLTVTSAQKNPTAFYLCASSSAHEQYFGPGTRLTVT.